The TCR beta chain described here comes from a study of radiotherapy plus CTLA-4 blockade in lung cancer. About the study: There were objective responses in roughly a sixth of patients, and 31% had disease control.

TCRdb's copy holds only in-frame clones and misses some; the assay was immunoSEQ multiplex PCR. The sample yields tens of thousands of clones, around 85% seen once. Trimming cost V 6 bases and J 0 bases, with 7 bases left between them. The CDR3 spans 13 residues. In germline, CDR1 is MDHEN, CDR2 SYDVKM. To note about this clone: Its antigen is unknown.

Notes on the study in general: Blood-borne expansion of tumor-derived TCR clones followed radiotherapy plus ipilimumab. Early shifts in blood T cell clones, with interferon-beta, reportedly predicted response best.

The V call is TRBV28, the J call TRBJ2-3, with TRBD1 as a possible D gene (5 bases). This material consisted of peripheral blood, taken from a patient treated with radiotherapy plus ipilimumab. The TCR sequence derives from a human donor with non-small cell lung cancer whose response to radiotherapy plus ipilimumab could not be evaluated. The CDR3 coding sequence is TGTGCCAGCAGCCCAGGGAGCACAGATACGCAGTATTTT. Residues: CASSPGSTDTQYF.